The T cell receptor (beta chain) under discussion was sequenced for a study of T-cell memory formation after mild COVID-19 (dated by TCRdb to the early 2020s). Broadly, across the study: Most TCR sequence clusters were specific to one of the two donors. T-cell clones expanding and contracting after mild COVID-19 in a couple of donors were tracked by longitudinal TCRalpha and TCRbeta repertoire sequencing. The cohort comprised two young, previously healthy adult volunteers, one female and one male. General conclusions and limits of the study: SARS-CoV-2 specificity of the second-wave clones peaking on day 37 was not confirmed. Some responding clones were detected in pre-infection memory, suggesting pre-existing cross-reactive memory T cells joined the SARS-CoV-2 response. The study included only two mild cases, and larger cohorts that include severe cases with pre-infection samples were judged to be necessary. Contracting CD4+ clones were located mainly in the CM and EM memory subsets, whereas CD8+ clones were found to be enriched in EMRA. Clones that contracted from day 15 to 85 showed balanced CD4/CD8 phenotypes, whereas a second wave of clones that expanded from day 15 to 37 leaned towards CD4+.

This clonotype has just a few counts. Its antigen target is currently unknown. No base qualities exist here, and no much larger clone lies one base off it. Ficoll-Paque density gradient centrifugation was the method used to isolate PBMCs. The listed sequencing device is Illumina NovaSeq 6000. cDNA libraries for TCRalpha and TCRbeta were prepared by 5'RACE using constant-segment primers, with sample barcodes and unique molecular identifiers added. Trizol reagent was used to extract RNA from every sample. Libraries were amplified in two PCR steps, with a second sample barcode and Illumina TruSeq adapters added in the second step. The libraries were sequenced on an Illumina NovaSeq using 2 x 150 bp paired-end reads. The paper's data handling went like this. Demultiplexing of reads and collapsing into UMI-guided consensus sequences were performed with migec v1.2.7. Using mixcr v2.1.11, UMI consensuses were aligned to TRA and TRB V and J templates and then assembled into clonotypes. Clonotypes were classified as expanded or contracted when called significant by both edgeR and NoisET, with noise models trained on biological replicates. For edgeR calls, the thresholds were a false discovery rate-adjusted p below 0.01 and a log2 fold-change of 1. PCA with hierarchical clustering of max-normalized trajectories of the 1000 most abundant clonotypes was used as exploratory dynamics analysis. Each responding clone was given a CD4 or CD8 phenotype based on the CD4+ and CD8+ repertoires, which had been sequenced separately. Clones were called with MiXCR by TCRdb after fastp trimmed the public reads at Q25, and only in-frame beta chains were retained. Each record represents a unique CDR3 protein, reported with the most common genes and DNA among its rows. These V and J calls derive from TCRdb rather than the authors' analysis. Present in this sample are around 200,000 distinct CDR3 sequences, 10% of which were seen just once. In total, the top ten clones hold approximately 3% of the sample.

The CDR1 and CDR2 encoded by the germline V gene are SGHVS and FNYEAQ. Reading from cysteine to phenylalanine, the CDR3 counts 13 amino acids. Only the CDR3 part of the read is kept: 39 bases, read in frame from the first base. At the junction V is shortened by 4 bases and J by 7 bases; bases outside the gene matches: 6. The rearranged segments are TRBV7-6 and TRBJ2-5, with 7 central nucleotides matching TRBD2. What was sequenced was PBMCs or a T cell subset sorted from them (not recorded which). This sequence originates from a man aged 18 to 30 who had mild COVID-19 (a few samples of this study predate the infection). The sample titles of this study are shuffled in the database, so cell type and time point are left out; the donor was told from shared clones. This receptor has the CDR3 CASSSLSGRTQYF. The DNA sequence is TGTGCCAGCAGCTCACTTAGCGGGCGGACCCAGTACTTC.